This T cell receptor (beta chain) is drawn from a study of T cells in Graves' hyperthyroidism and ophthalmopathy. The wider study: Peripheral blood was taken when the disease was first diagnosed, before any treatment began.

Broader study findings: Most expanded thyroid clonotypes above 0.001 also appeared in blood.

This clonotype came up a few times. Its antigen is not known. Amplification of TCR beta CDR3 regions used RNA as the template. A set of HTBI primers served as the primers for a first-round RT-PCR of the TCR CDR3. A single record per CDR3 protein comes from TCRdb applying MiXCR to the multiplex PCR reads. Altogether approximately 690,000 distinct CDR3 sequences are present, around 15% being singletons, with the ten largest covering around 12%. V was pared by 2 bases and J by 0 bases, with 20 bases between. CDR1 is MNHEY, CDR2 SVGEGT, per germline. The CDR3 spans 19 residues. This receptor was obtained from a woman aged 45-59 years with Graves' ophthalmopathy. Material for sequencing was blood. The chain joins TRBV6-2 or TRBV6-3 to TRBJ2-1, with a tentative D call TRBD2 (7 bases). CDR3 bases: TGTGCCAGCAGTTACCGGGGGGCTAGCGTCGCCAGCTCCTACAATGAGCAGTTCTTC. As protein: CASSYRGASVASSYNEQFF.